This is a list of T cell receptor beta chains from one sample in a study of Graves' ophthalmopathy and Graves' hyperthyroidism. TCRdb itself ran the multiplex PCR reads through MiXCR, one entry per CDR3 protein. The sample shows 740,000 or so distinct CDR3 sequences, approximately 40% of them seen only once. Sequenced: peripheral blood. The receptors stem from an adult man with Graves' ophthalmopathy. CDR3s include the opening cysteine and the closing phenylalanine or tryptophan. D genes are given only for firm matches. Expanded clones get a size class; other rows say once, few or many, or leave the size out.

>TRBV29-1|many|TRBJ2-5|14|TRBD1
CSVVLGTDQETQYF
TGCAGCGTTGTCTTAGGGACAGACCAAGAGACCCAGTACTTC
>TRBV3-1|few|TRBJ2-7|15|-
CASSPRASALDEQYF
TGTGCCAGCAGCCCTAGGGCGTCGGCTCTCGACGAGCAGTACTTC
>TRBV5-5|-|TRBJ2-7|14|TRBD1
CASSLGRQGGERYF
TGCGCCAGCAGCTTGGGACGACAGGGGGGCGAGCGGTACTTC
>TRBV7-9|few|TRBJ1-5|16|TRBD1
CASSFWTGLGNQPQHF
TGTGCCAGCAGCTTTTGGACAGGGCTAGGGAATCAGCCCCAGCATTTT
>TRBV7-3|many|TRBJ1-6|15|-
CASSLSSSYNSPLHF
TGTGCCAGCAGCTTAAGCAGCTCCTATAATTCACCCCTCCACTTT
>TRBV27|many|TRBJ1-6|14|TRBD1
CASSLMTGSSPLHF
TGTGCCAGCAGTTTGATGACAGGGTCTTCACCCCTCCACTTT
>TRBV5-1|few|TRBJ2-5|17|-
CASKLSARAPVQETQYF
TGCGCCAGCAAATTGTCGGCGCGGGCCCCCGTACAAGAGACCCAGTACTTC
>TRBV11-2|-|TRBJ1-6|17|-
CASSLGAWRDYNSPLHF
TGTGCCAGCAGCTTAGGGGCTTGGCGGGACTATAATTCACCCCTCCACTTT
>TRBV9|once|TRBJ2-7|14|-
CASSVGRDSYEQYF
TGTGCCAGCAGTGTTGGGCGGGATTCCTACGAGCAGTACTTC
>TRBV9|few|TRBJ1-5|14|-
CASSATARNQPQHF
TGTGCCAGCAGCGCGACAGCACGAAATCAGCCCCAGCATTTT
>TRBV15|-|TRBJ2-7|19|TRBD1
CATSRDQGTGVTGRGEQYF
TGTGCCACCAGCAGAGATCAAGGGACAGGGGTTACGGGTCGGGGCGAGCAGTACTTC
>TRBV2|many|TRBJ2-7|13|-
CASSWKTGYEQYF
TGTGCCAGCAGTTGGAAGACAGGTTACGAGCAGTACTTC
>TRBV20-1|many|TRBJ1-6|16|TRBD1
CSAREGDRAYNSPLHF
TGCAGTGCTAGAGAGGGGGACAGAGCATATAATTCACCCCTCCACTTT
>TRBV7-6|-|TRBJ2-7|15|-
CASSPKIQGSYEQYF
TGTGCCAGCTCACCGAAAATACAGGGATCCTACGAGCAGTACTTC
>TRBV14|few|TRBJ2-5|14|TRBD2
CARVLAGPQETQYF
TGTGCCAGGGTCCTAGCGGGCCCCCAAGAGACCCAGTACTTC
>TRBV7-9|once|TRBJ1-5|11|-
CASSGKGTQHF
TGTGCCAGCAGTGGGAAGGGGACCCAGCATTTT
>TRBV7-2|-|TRBJ2-7|15|TRBD1
CASSLAGQGNWEQYF
TGTGCCAGCAGCTTAGCGGGACAGGGGAATTGGGAGCAGTACTTC
>TRBV5-1|few|TRBJ2-7|16|TRBD1
CASSLASMSGGRVQYF
TGCGCCAGCAGCTTGGCCTCTATGTCAGGGGGTCGAGTGCAGTACTTC